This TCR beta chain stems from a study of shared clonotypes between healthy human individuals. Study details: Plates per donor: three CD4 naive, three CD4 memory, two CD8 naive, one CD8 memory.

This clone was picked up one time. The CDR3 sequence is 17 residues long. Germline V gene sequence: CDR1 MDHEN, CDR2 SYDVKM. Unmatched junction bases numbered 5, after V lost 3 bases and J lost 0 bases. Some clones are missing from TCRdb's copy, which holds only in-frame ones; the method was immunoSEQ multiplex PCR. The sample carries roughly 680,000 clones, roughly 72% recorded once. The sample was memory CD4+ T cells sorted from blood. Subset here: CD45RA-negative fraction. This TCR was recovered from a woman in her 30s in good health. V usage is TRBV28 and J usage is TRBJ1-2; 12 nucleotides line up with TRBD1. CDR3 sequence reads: CASSFRGQGASNYGYTF. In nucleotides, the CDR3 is TGTGCCAGCAGTTTCAGGGGACAGGGGGCGTCTAACTATGGCTACACCTTC.